This TCR beta chain was identified during a study of T cells in Graves' hyperthyroidism and ophthalmopathy. This clonotype was recorded many times. Graves' hyperthyroidism was deemed stable given no ophthalmopathy progression within 18 months. RNA transcripts provided the source from which TCR beta CDR3 regions were amplified. The TCR CDR3 first-round RT-PCR relied on the HTBI primer set. TCRdb reanalysed the multiplex PCR reads using MiXCR and keeps one entry per CDR3 protein. This table has some 440,000 distinct CDR3 sequences, approximately 15% appearing once. This CDR3 contains 13 residues. The V gene lost 5 bases and the J gene lost 2 bases, with 7 bases spanning the gap. Germline CDR1 and CDR2: SGHAT and FQNNGV.

This clonotype was sampled from a woman aged 18-29 years with Graves' hyperthyroidism. The V call is TRBV11-2, the J call TRBJ2-1; D gene ambiguous. Sequences were obtained from blood. The CDR3 region is CASSPSPYNEQFF. CDR3 nucleotides: TGTGCCAGCAGCCCAAGCCCCTACAATGAGCAGTTCTTC.